This TCR beta chain was recorded in a study of regulatory T cells in long-lasting Graves disease. Study-wide points: Reduced TCR diversity was observed in persistent Graves' patients versus newly diagnosed patients.

CDR1 and CDR2 from the germline V gene are SGDLS and YYNGEE. CDR3 length equals 16 residues. V lost 0 bases, J lost 0 bases, and 10 bases lay in between. As to time point: newly diagnosed GD, antithyroid drugs for less than 3 months. Preparation of the TCR library used RNA extracted from PBMCs. Libraries of TCR beta came from iRepertoire HTBI primers plus Arm-PCR of CDR3 regions. From the multiplex PCR reads, TCRdb called clonotypes with MiXCR, one entry per CDR3 protein. The sample lists fewer than 400,000 distinct CDR3 sequences, about a sixth occurring once. Concerning this clonotype itself: Its antigen is as yet unknown.

This clonotype was sampled from a female donor with Graves disease. This material consisted of peripheral blood mononuclear cells (PBMCs), taken at new diagnosis, from a patient treated with antithyroid drugs. This chain uses TRBV9 with TRBJ1-3; a weak D match, TRBD1 (5 bases). CDR3 protein: CASSVEQGYSGNTIYF. The CDR3 nucleotides read TGTGCCAGCAGCGTAGAGCAGGGTTACTCTGGAAACACCATATATTTT.